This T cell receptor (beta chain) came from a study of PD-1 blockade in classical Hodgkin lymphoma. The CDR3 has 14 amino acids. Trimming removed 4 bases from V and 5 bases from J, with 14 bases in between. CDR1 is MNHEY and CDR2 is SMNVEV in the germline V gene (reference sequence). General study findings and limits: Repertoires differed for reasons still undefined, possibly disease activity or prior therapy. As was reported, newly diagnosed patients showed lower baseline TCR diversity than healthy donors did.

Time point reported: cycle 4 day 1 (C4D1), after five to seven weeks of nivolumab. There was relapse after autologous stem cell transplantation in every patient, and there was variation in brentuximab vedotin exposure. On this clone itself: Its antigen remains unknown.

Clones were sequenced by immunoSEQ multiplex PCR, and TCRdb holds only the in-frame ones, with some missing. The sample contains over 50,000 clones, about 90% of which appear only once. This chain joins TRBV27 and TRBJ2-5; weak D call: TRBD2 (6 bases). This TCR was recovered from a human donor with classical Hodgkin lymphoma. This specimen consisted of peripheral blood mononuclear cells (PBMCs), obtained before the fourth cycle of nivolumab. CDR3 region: CASSSAGRRETQYF. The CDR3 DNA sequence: TGTGCCAGCAGTTCCGCGGGGCGGCGCGAGACCCAGTACTTC.